This T cell receptor beta chain was observed in a study of blood T cell repertoires in COVID-19. Study-wide background: Nucleic acid was either cDNA or gDNA, and it came from T cells, B-cell-depleted T cells, or PBMCs.

As originally analysed: Researchers report that nucleated cell counts were estimated from reference gene primer amplification. TCRdb's copy holds only in-frame clones and misses some; the assay was immunoSEQ multiplex PCR. V and J calls plus clone size are reproduced from that table; the DNA served to infer D and trimming. This table holds around 190,000 clones, around 85% found once. Trimming at V came to 5 bases and at J to 6 bases, leaving 14 bases not matched to a gene. From germline, CDR1 is MNHNY and CDR2 SVGAGI (reference sequence). CDR3 length: 18 amino acids. The sequence came from a woman aged 25 to 39 who had recovered from COVID-19. This chain uses TRBV6-6 with TRBJ2-3; TRBD2 agrees at 13 bases. Sequences were obtained from PBMCs or T cells enriched from blood (not recorded which). Here the CDR3 DNA reads TGTGCCAGCAGTCCCCTCCCGGGACTAGCGGGGAAAAGGGATACGCAGTATTTT. Translating it yields CASSPLPGLAGKRDTQYF.